Reported below is one T cell receptor beta chain. The sample is drawn from a study of T cells expressing NK-cell markers. Study at large: Among the eight sequenced donors, seven tested HCMV-seropositive and one tested seronegative.

This CDR3 is built from 16 residues. The germline gives CDR1 MNHNS, CDR2 SASEGT. TCRdb processed the 5' RACE reads again and assigns one entry to each CDR3 protein, with no DNA. Listed are about 550,000 distinct CDR3 sequences; approximately 3.6% falls within the top ten. The chain links TRBV6-1 to TRBJ2-1; the TCRdb call, TRBD1, lacks DNA for checking. The receptor's source is a man between 18 and 29 years old in good health. The sample comprised blood T cells: a sorted CD56 or NKG2C T cell subset, CD4+ or CD8+ T cells, or bulk PBMC T cells (not recorded which). The CDR3 reads CASIGGGRGFSDEQFF.